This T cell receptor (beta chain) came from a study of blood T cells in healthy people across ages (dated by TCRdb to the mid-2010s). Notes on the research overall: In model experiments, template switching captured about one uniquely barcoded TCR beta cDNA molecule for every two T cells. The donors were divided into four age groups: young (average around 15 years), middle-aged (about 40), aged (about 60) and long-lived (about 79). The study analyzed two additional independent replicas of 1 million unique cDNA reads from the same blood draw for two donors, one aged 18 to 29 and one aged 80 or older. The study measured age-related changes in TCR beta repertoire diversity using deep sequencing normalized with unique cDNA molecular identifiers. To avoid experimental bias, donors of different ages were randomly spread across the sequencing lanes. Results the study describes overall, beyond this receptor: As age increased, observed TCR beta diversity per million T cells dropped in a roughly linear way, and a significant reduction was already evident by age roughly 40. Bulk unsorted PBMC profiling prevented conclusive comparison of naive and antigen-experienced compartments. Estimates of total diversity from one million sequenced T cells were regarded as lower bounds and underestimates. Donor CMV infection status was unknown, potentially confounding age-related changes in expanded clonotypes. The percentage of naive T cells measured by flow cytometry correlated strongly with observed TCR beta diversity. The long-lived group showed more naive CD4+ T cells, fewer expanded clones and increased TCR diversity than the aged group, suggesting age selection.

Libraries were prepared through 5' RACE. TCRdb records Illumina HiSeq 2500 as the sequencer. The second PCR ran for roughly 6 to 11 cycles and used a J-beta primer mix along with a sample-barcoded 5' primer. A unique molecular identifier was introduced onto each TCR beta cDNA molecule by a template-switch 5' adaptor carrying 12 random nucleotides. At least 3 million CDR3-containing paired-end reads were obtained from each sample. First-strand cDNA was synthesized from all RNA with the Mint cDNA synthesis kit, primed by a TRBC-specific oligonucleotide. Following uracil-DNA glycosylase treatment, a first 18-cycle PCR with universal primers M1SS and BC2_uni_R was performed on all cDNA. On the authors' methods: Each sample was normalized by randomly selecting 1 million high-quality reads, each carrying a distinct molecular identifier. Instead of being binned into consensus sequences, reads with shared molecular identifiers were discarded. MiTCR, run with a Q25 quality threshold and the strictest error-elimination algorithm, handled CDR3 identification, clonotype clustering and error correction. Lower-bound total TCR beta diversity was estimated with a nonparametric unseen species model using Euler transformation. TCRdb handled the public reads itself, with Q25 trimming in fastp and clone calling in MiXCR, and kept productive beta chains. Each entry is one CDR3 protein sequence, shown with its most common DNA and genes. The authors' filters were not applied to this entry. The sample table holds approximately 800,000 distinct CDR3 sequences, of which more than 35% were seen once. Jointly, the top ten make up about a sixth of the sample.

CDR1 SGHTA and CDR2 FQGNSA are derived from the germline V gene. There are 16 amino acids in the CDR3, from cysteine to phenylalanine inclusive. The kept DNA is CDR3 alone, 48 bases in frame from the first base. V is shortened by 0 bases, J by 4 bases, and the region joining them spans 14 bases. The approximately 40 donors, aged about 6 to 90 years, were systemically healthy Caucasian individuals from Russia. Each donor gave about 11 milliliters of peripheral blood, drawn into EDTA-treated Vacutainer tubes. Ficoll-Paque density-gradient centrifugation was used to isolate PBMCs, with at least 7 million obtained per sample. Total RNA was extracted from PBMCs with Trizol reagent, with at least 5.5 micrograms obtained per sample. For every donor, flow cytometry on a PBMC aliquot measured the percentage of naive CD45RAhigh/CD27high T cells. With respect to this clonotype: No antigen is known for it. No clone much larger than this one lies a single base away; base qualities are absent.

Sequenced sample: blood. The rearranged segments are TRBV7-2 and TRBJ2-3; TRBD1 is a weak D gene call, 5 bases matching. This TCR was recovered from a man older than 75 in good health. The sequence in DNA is TGTGCCAGCAGCTTAGCGCAAAGGGGCCTCTCAGATACGCAGTATTTT. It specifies CASSLAQRGLSDTQYF.